A selection of T cell receptor beta chains follows, all from one sample in a study of blood T cell repertoires in COVID-19. Data came from immunoSEQ multiplex PCR; TCRdb stores just in-frame clones and leaves some out. The sample records fewer than 250,000 clones, around 81% being singletons. The sample consisted of peripheral blood. All receptors come from a woman aged 55-69 years with active or convalescent COVID-19. CDR3s include the opening cysteine and the closing phenylalanine or tryptophan. A D gene is named only where the DNA matches it firmly. Clone size is not always given. Where it is, it says once, few, many or a class for expanded clones.

TRBJ2-2,-,-,TRBV5-1,CASSFISGELFF,TGCGCCAGCAGCTTTATATCCGGGGAGCTGTTTTTT
TRBJ1-1,-,-,TRBV29-1,CSVVSGNTEAFF,TGCAGCGTTGTCTCGGGGAACACTGAAGCTTTCTTT
TRBJ2-1,-,-,TRBV4-2,CASSFGLSSYNEQFF,TGTGCCAGCAGCTTTGGGCTTAGCTCCTACAATGAGCAGTTCTTC
TRBJ1-1,few,-,TRBV28,CASSLRRGNTEAFF,TGTGCCAGCAGTTTACGCAGGGGGAACACTGAAGCTTTCTTT
TRBJ2-2,-,-,TRBV6-5,CASSYEDTGELFF,TGTGCCAGCAGTTATGAGGACACCGGGGAGCTGTTTTTT
TRBJ2-3,few,-,TRBV3-1/TRBV3-2,CASSSPDTGTDTQYF,TGTGCCAGCAGCTCCCCGGACACTGGCACAGATACGCAGTATTTT
TRBJ1-2,few,-,TRBV29-1,CSVAGHYGYTF,TGCAGCGTTGCAGGGCACTATGGCTACACCTTC
TRBJ2-1,-,-,TRBV5-4,CASSLTAGANEQFF,TGTGCCAGCAGCTTAACGGCAGGGGCTAATGAGCAGTTCTTC
TRBJ1-1,-,-,TRBV7-9,CASSNGHGITYNPEAFF,TGTGCCAGCAGTAATGGACATGGAATTACCTACAACCCTGAAGCTTTCTTT
TRBJ2-2,-,-,TRBV13,CASSPQGFPGELFF,TGTGCCAGCAGCCCACAGGGTTTCCCCGGGGAGCTGTTTTTT
TRBJ1-1,few,TRBD1,TRBV28,CASSDGQGVGFTEAFF,TGTGCCAGCAGTGACGGACAGGGGGTAGGCTTCACTGAAGCTTTCTTT
TRBJ1-2,-,-,TRBV6-5,CASSPRSLILWGYTF,TGTGCCAGCAGTCCACGAAGTTTGATACTTTGGGGCTACACCTTC
TRBJ1-4,-,-,TRBV16,CASSPVTGKKREKLFF,TGTGCCAGCAGCCCTGTCACAGGGAAAAAGAGAGAAAAACTGTTTTTT